This is a list of T cell receptor beta chains from one sample in a study of blood T cell repertoires in COVID-19. Repertoires were generated with immunoSEQ multiplex PCR, while TCRdb's copy carries only in-frame clones and drops some. The sample yields 350,000 to 550,000 clones, approximately 90% seen once. Sequenced: peripheral blood. The receptors come from a woman in her 30s with acute or convalescent COVID-19. Each CDR3 is given with its conserved first and last residue. Each record gives: V gene, clone size, J gene, D gene, CDR3 DNA, CDR3 protein. The D gene is left open where the match is weak. The size of a clone is reported for some rows only, either as once, few or many, or as a class for expanded clones.

TRBV24-1	-	TRBJ2-5	-	TGTGCCACCAGTGACCCCGCTGGGTTCGGGAAGACCCAGTACTTC	CATSDPAGFGKTQYF
TRBV27	-	TRBJ1-1	-	TGTGCCAGCAGTTTTACCCCACGAGGTGAAGCTTTCTTT	CASSFTPRGEAFF
TRBV7-2	-	TRBJ2-3	TRBD2	TGTGCCAGCAGCTTGGGACTAGCGGGGGGGACGCAGTATTTT	CASSLGLAGGTQYF
TRBV5-1	-	TRBJ2-5	-	TGCGCCAGCAGCTTGGCCGTAGCGGACGGACAAGAGACCCAGTACTTC	CASSLAVADGQETQYF
TRBV3-1/TRBV3-2	few	TRBJ2-7	-	TGTGCCAGCAGCCAGGCACAGGCATCCTACGAGCAGTACTTC	CASSQAQASYEQYF
TRBV6-6	once	TRBJ2-5	TRBD1	TGTGCCAGCAGAACAGGGGGCAATAGGGAGACCCAGTACTTC	CASRTGGNRETQYF
TRBV28	-	TRBJ1-2	-	TGTGCCAGCAGTTCTAGGTATGGCTACACCTTC	CASSSRYGYTF
TRBV19	-	TRBJ2-3	TRBD2	TGTGCCAGTAGTATTATTGGGGGTAGCGGGGGTTTGGATACGCAGTATTTT	CASSIIGGSGGLDTQYF
TRBV28	-	TRBJ2-1	TRBD2	TGTGCCAGCAGTTTCTCTGGGGGAGGGCGCAATGAGCAGTTCTTC	CASSFSGGGRNEQFF
TRBV7-2	-	TRBJ2-5	-	TGTGCCAGCAGCTCTAGGGGTCGGGTACAAGAGACCCAGTACTTC	CASSSRGRVQETQYF
TRBV30	once	TRBJ1-6	-	TGTGCCTGGAGTGGGGGGGGCTCCTATAATTCACCCCTCCACTTT	CAWSGGGSYNSPLHF
TRBV2	-	TRBJ2-7	TRBD1	TGTGCCAGCAAGGGACAGAACTACGAGCAGTACTTC	CASKGQNYEQYF
TRBV6-1	-	TRBJ2-7	-	TGTGCCAGCAGTGAGGGCCGCTCCTACGAGCAGTACTTC	CASSEGRSYEQYF
TRBV29-1	-	TRBJ1-1	-	TGCAGCGTTGAACGGGTAAACACTGAAGCTTTCTTT	CSVERVNTEAFF
TRBV6-1	-	TRBJ1-3	-	TGTGCCAGCAGTGACAACTCTGGAAACACCATATATTTT	CASSDNSGNTIYF
TRBV5-4	-	TRBJ2-3	-	TGTGCCAGCAGCCCGCAGTGGTCCACAGATACGCAGTATTTT	CASSPQWSTDTQYF
TRBV2	-	TRBJ1-5	-	TGTGCCAGCAAGGAGCAGGTAGGGGGAAACAATCAGCCCCAGCATTTT	CASKEQVGGNNQPQHF
TRBV11-2	-	TRBJ1-2	-	TGTGCCAGCAGCTTAGCTGGGCTCTATGGCTACACCTTC	CASSLAGLYGYTF
TRBV6-5	-	TRBJ1-2	TRBD1	TGTGCCAGCAGATCAGGGGGCGCGGATGGCTACACCTTC	CASRSGGADGYTF
TRBV2	-	TRBJ1-2	-	TGTGCCAGCGTGTCGGGGACTCCCTATGGCTACACCTTC	CASVSGTPYGYTF
TRBV7-2	few	TRBJ2-4	-	TGTGCCAGCAGCTTATACCCGGGACAAAGGTCTTTC	CASSLYPGQRSF
TRBV5-5	-	TRBJ2-1	-	TGTGCCAGCGACTATTTACTGCGCTCCTACAATGAGCAGTTCTTC	CASDYLLRSYNEQFF
TRBV29-1	-	TRBJ2-7	TRBD1	TGCAGCGCCTGGACAGGGACCGAGCAGTACTTC	CSAWTGTEQYF
TRBV23-1	-	TRBJ2-7	-	TGCGCCATCCAAATGGGGTCCCGGGACACCTACGAGCAGTACTTC	CAIQMGSRDTYEQYF
TRBV28	-	TRBJ1-5	-	TGTGCCAGCAGTCCATCACGGTCCGGGCAGCCCCAGCATTTT	CASSPSRSGQPQHF
TRBV25-1	-	TRBJ1-1	-	TGTGCCAGCAGTAATCAGGTCGACACTGAAGCTTTCTTT	CASSNQVDTEAFF
TRBV19	-	TRBJ1-5	-	TGTGCCAGTAACATCGCAGGGTTGGGCAATCAGCCCCAGCATTTT	CASNIAGLGNQPQHF
TRBV5-4	once	TRBJ2-7	-	TGTGCCAGCAGCTTGGAATCCCGGGACGAGCAGTACTTC	CASSLESRDEQYF
TRBV5-1	-	TRBJ2-3	TRBD2	TGCGCCAGCAGCTCCGCTTCTGGGCGGGAGATCACAGATACGCAGTATTTT	CASSSASGREITDTQYF